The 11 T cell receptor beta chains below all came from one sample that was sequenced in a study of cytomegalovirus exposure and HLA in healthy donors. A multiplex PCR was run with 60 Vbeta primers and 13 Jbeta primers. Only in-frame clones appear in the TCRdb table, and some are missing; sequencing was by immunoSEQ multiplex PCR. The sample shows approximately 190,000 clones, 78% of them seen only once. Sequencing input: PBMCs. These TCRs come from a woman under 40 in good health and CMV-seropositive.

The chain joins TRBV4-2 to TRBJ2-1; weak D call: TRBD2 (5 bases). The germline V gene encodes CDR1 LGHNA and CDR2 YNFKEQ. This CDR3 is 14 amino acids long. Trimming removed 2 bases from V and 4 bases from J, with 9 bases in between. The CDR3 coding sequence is TGTGCCAGCAGCCAATCGGGAAGATACAATGAGCAGTTCTTC. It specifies CASSQSGRYNEQFF.

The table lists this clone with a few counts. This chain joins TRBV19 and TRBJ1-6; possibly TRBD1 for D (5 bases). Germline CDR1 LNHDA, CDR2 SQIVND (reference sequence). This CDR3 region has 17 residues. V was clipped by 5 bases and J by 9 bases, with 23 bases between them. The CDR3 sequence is CASSPRWGPPGASPLHF. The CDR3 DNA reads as TGTGCCAGTAGTCCCCGATGGGGTCCTCCTGGGGCTTCACCCCTCCACTTT.

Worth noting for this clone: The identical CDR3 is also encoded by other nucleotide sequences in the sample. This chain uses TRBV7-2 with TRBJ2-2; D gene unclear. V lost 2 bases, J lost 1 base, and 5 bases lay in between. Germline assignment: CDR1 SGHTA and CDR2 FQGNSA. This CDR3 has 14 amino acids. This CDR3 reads CASSLSGNTGELFF. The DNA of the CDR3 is TGTGCCAGCAGCTTATCAGGGAACACCGGGGAGCTGTTTTTT.

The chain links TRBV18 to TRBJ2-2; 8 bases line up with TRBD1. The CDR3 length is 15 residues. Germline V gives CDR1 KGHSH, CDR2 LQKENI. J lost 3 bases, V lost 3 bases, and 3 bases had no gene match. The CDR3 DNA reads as TGTGCCAGCTCACCGGGACAGGATCACACCGGGGAGCTGTTTTTT. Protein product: CASSPGQDHTGELFF.

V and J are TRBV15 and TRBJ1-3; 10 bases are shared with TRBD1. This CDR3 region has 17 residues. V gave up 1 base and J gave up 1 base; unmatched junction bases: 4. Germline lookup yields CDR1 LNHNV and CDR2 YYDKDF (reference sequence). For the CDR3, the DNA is TGTGCCACCAGCAGAGGACAGGGGGCCGAATCTGGAAACACCATATATTTT. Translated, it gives CATSRGQGAESGNTIYF. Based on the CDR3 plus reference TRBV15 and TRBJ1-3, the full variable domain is DAMVIQNPRYQVTQFGKPVTLSCSQTLNHNVMYWYQQKSSQAPKLLFHYYDKDFNNEADTPDNFQSRRPNTSFCFLDIRSPGLGDTAMYLCATSRGQGAESGNTIYFGEGSWLTVV.

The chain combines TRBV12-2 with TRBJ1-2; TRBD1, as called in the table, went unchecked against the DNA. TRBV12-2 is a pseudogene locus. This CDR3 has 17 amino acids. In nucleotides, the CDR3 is TGTGCAAGTCGCCCCCTTGGAAGGGACAGGGTATACTATGGCTACACCTTC. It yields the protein CASRPLGRDRVYYGYTF.

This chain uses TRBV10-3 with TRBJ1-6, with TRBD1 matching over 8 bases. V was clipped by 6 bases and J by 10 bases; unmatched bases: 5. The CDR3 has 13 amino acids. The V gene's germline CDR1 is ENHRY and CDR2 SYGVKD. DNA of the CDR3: TGTGCCATCAGCGGACAGGGCGGGTCACCCCTCCACTTT. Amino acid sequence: CAISGQGGSPLHF.

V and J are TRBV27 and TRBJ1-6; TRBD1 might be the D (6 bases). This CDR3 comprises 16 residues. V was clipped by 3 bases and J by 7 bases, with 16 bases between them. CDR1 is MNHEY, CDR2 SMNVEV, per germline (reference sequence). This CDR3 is CASSFSSRGKNSPLHF. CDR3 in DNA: TGTGCCAGCAGTTTCAGTAGTAGGGGGAAGAATTCACCCCTCCACTTT.

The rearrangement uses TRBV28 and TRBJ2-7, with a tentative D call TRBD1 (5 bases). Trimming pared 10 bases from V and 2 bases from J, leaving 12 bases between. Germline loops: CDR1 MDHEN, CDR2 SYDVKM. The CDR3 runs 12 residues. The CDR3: CATIRTPYEQYF. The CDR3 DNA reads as TGTGCCACAATTCGGACACCCTACGAGCAGTACTTC.

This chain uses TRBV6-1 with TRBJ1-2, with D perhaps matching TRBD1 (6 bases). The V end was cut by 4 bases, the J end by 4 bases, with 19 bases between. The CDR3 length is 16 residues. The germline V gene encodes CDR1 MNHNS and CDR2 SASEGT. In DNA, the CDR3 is TGTGCCAGCAGTGCGCTGCCAGGGGACGTCGTCTATGGCTACACCTTC. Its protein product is CASSALPGDVVYGYTF.

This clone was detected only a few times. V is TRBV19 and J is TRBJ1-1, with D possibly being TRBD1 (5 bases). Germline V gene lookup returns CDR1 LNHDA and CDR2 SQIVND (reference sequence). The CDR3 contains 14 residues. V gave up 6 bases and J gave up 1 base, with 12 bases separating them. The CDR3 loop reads CASRPGLQNTEAFF. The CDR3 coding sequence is TGTGCCAGTAGACCGGGACTCCAGAACACTGAAGCTTTCTTT.